The 12 T cell receptor beta chains presented below share a single source sample, sequenced in a study of spatial heterogeneity in lung cancer. The time point denotes: sample taken at primary tumor resection. Extraction of whole RNA from tumor, nontumor lung or frozen PBMC preceded unsorted sequencing. From the 5' RACE reads, TCRdb called clonotypes with MiXCR, one entry per CDR3 protein. The sample yields around 40,000 distinct CDR3 sequences, less than 6% seen once. The source was PBMCs, collected at surgery. Receptors originate from a male donor with early-stage non-small cell lung cancer.

The chain joins TRBV7-6 to TRBJ2-7; D unresolved. V lost 1 base and J 1 base, leaving 11 bases between the germline ends. Germline CDR1 SGHVS, CDR2 FNYEAQ. The CDR3 loop spans 15 amino acids. The CDR3 sequence is CASSLGQSRSYEQYF. CDR3 DNA: TGTGCCAGCAGCTTAGGCCAGAGTAGATCCTACGAGCAGTACTTC.

This clonotype was found many times. The V gene is TRBV28, the J gene TRBJ1-1; maybe TRBD1 (6 bases). The germline CDR1 and CDR2 sequences are MDHEN and SYDVKM. V was clipped by 5 bases and J by 0 bases, with 10 bases between them. This CDR3 comprises 14 residues. The CDR3 loop reads CASSLTGLNTEAFF. The CDR3 DNA follows: TGTGCCAGCAGTCTAACAGGGCTGAACACTGAAGCTTTCTTT. The full variable domain, with the rest looked up from reference TRBV28 and TRBJ1-1, is DVKVTQSSRYLVKRTGEKVFLECVQDMDHENMFWYRQDPGLGLRLIYFSYDVKMKEKGDIPEGYSVSREKKERFSLILESASTNQTSMYLCASSLTGLNTEAFFGQGTRLTVV.

The V gene is TRBV29-1, the J gene TRBJ2-2, with 10 positions matching TRBD1. After removal of 6 bases from V and 4 bases from J, the junction contained 14 bases not matched to a gene. The CDR3 is made up of 17 amino acids. Germline CDR1 is SQVTM and CDR2 is ANQGSEA. The CDR3: CSVRLLGTGDSTGELFF. Written as DNA, the CDR3 is TGCAGCGTGAGGTTACTTGGGACAGGGGATAGCACCGGGGAGCTGTTTTTT.

The genes are TRBV7-2 and TRBJ2-1, with D perhaps TRBD2 (6 bases). V shed 1 base and J shed 4 bases, with 11 bases lying between them. CDR1 and CDR2 (germline): SGHTA, FQGNSA. CDR3 length: 15 residues. This chain's CDR3 is CASSLEAGRYNEQFF. The CDR3 coding sequence is TGTGCCAGCAGCTTAGAAGCCGGGAGATACAATGAGCAGTTCTTC.

J is TRBJ2-4 and V is TRBV7-2; D unresolved. The CDR3 length is 16 residues. The V end lost 5 bases, the J end lost 0 bases, and 14 bases lay between the germline ends. The germline V gene has CDR1 SGHTA and CDR2 FQGNSA. The CDR3 nucleotides are TGTGCCAGCAGCCCAGGATACACCTTAGCCAAAAACATTCAGTACTTC. Amino acids: CASSPGYTLAKNIQYF.

This clonotype was seen at least ten times. The chain couples TRBV7-9 to TRBJ2-5; a weak D match, TRBD1 (6 bases). V was clipped by 5 bases and J by 0 bases, with 13 bases between them. Germline values: CDR1 SEHNR, CDR2 FQNEAQ (reference sequence). The CDR3 sequence is 15 residues long. CDR3 region: CASSPDRTYQETQYF. CDR3 in DNA: TGTGCCAGCAGCCCAGACAGGACCTACCAAGAGACCCAGTACTTC.

This clonotype was counted at least ten times. V is TRBV6-4 and J is TRBJ1-2; D uncertain. Trimming removed 7 bases from V and 4 bases from J, with 16 bases in between. Germline V gives CDR1 MRHNA, CDR2 SNTAGT. This CDR3 region has 14 residues. CDR3 DNA: TGTGCCAGCACCCCCGAGGCCGGATCCTATGGCTACACCTTC. This gives the protein CASTPEAGSYGYTF.

This clonotype has ten or more counts. The chain is built from TRBV6-2 or TRBV6-3 and TRBJ1-5; no reliable D call. CDR1 and CDR2 (germline): MNHEY, SVGEGT. The CDR3 loop spans 15 amino acids. Trimming pared 4 bases from V and 4 bases from J, leaving 14 bases between. Here the CDR3 reads CASSLGDYENQPQHF. CDR3 nucleotides: TGTGCCAGCAGTTTGGGCGACTACGAGAATCAGCCCCAGCATTTT.

In this sample, this clonotype turned up many times. The V and J genes are TRBV20-1 and TRBJ1-2, with TRBD1 identical over 10 bases. The CDR3 is 13 amino acids. Germline CDR1 is DFQATT and CDR2 is SNEGSKA (reference sequence). Germline trimming cut 6 bases from V and 3 bases from J; bases unmatched to any gene: 4. The CDR3 reads CSAKTGGDYGYTF. CDR3 bases: TGCAGTGCCAAGACAGGGGGCGACTATGGCTACACCTTC.

Concerning this clonotype itself: Here the CDR3 omits its conserved ending phenylalanine or tryptophan, so a read error is the likely source. The chain recombines TRBV3-1 with TRBJ1-2; possible D gene TRBD1, 6 bases. This CDR3 has 14 amino acids. Germline V lookup: CDR1 LGHDT, CDR2 YNNKEL (reference sequence). V was trimmed by 1 base and J by 7 bases, leaving 13 bases between them. This CDR3 is CASSQVQGSGGYTL. The CDR3 bases are TGTGCCAGCAGCCAAGTTCAGGGGAGCGGTGGCTACACCCTC.

This clonotype was counted many times. The V gene is TRBV6-5, the J gene TRBJ1-1, with D unresolved. This CDR3 region has 13 residues. Trimming cost V 4 bases and J 2 bases, with 8 bases left between them. From germline, CDR1 is MNHEY and CDR2 SVGAGI. CDR3 in DNA: TGTGCCAGCAGTTCCCCCGTAAACACTGAAGCTTTCTTT. Amino acids: CASSSPVNTEAFF.

This clonotype has ten or more counts. The J gene is TRBJ1-6, the V gene TRBV12-3 or TRBV12-4; D possibly corresponds to TRBD1 (5 bases). The CDR3 has 14 amino acids. With 6 bases removed from V and 8 bases from J, the gap between germline ends came to 14 bases. The chain's CDR3 is CASRSGVTDSPLHF. The CDR3 DNA reads TGTGCCAGCAGGTCGGGGGTTACCGATTCACCCCTCCACTTT.